This T cell receptor (beta chain) was recovered during a study of beta chain features in type 1 diabetes. Across the whole study: Across every sample, 100 million to 130 million sorted cells were examined in total. General study results and limits: Moderate yet significant TCRB CDR3 shortening was seen in Type 1 diabetes patients in all four CD4+ subsets.

cDNA synthesis used the whole RNA isolate, giving expressed TCRB sequences. Data came from immunoSEQ multiplex PCR; TCRdb stores just in-frame clones and leaves some out. In the table there are about 160,000 clones, roughly 8% of which are singletons. The V gene's germline CDR1 is SGHDN and CDR2 FVKESK. The CDR3 runs 15 residues. Trimming cost V 4 bases and J 7 bases; bases outside gene matches: 7. To note about this clone: Antigen specificity is unknown.

The sequenced sample was central memory CD4+ T cells from blood. V usage is TRBV14 and J usage is TRBJ1-6, with 7 bases fitting TRBD1. The source of this sequence is a woman aged 40 to 50 with type 1 diabetes. The CDR3 region is CASSLRGPQNSPLHF. In DNA form, the CDR3 reads TGTGCCAGCAGCCTAAGGGGGCCTCAGAATTCACCCCTCCACTTT.